The source of this T cell receptor beta chain is a study of CD8+CD57+ T cells in acquired aplastic anemia. Across the study: On average, sorted CD4+ and CD8+ cells gave 3 to 4 ug of DNA. Findings and limits, study-wide: Patients and healthy controls showed no significant CD8+ Simpson's diversity difference. In common between the patients and the controls were some 29 CD8+ CDR3 sequences.

Genomic DNA, serving as template, underwent TCR beta VDJ and CDR3 profiling. TCRdb redid the calling of the reads with MiXCR, one entry per CDR3 protein. The sample carries a few hundred thousand distinct CDR3 sequences, approximately 55% recorded once. Losses at the gene ends were 2 bases for V and 6 bases for J; bases not matched to a gene: 9. From germline, CDR1 is MNHEY and CDR2 SVGAGI. The CDR3 consists of 18 residues. Turning to this clonotype: Its target is unknown.

Sequencing was carried out using sorted CD4+, CD8+, or CD8+CD57+ T cells (not recorded which) from PBMCs. The receptor's source is a human donor with severe aplastic anemia or a healthy control (not recorded which). This chain connects TRBV6-5 to TRBJ2-2; 13 bases are a match to TRBD2. In nucleotides, the CDR3 is TGTGCCAGCAGTTACCTAGGGACTAGCGGGGCTCCAGCCGGGGAGCTGTTTTTT. It specifies CASSYLGTSGAPAGELFF.